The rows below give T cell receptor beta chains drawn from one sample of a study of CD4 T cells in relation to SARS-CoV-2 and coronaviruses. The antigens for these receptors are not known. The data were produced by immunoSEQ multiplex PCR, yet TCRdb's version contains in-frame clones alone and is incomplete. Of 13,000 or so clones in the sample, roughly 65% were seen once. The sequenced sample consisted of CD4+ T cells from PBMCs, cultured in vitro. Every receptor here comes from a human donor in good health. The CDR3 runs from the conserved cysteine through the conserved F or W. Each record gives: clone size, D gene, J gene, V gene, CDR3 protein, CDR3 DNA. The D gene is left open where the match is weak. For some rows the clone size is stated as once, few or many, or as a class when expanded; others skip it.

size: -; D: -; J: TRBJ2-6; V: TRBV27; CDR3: CASSSKTPGPGRSGANVLTF; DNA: TGTGCCAGCAGTTCGAAAACGCCGGGACCGGGCAGATCTGGGGCCAACGTCCTGACTTTC
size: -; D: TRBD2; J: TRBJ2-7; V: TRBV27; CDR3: CASSSSGIYEQYF; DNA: TGTGCCAGCAGTTCGAGCGGGATCTACGAGCAGTACTTC
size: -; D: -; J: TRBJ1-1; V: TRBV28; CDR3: CASSQGTLEAFF; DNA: TGTGCCAGCAGTCAGGGGACCCTCGAAGCTTTCTTT
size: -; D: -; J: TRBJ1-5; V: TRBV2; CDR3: CASSSRQEVQPQHF; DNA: TGTGCCAGCAGTAGCAGACAAGAAGTACAGCCCCAGCATTTT
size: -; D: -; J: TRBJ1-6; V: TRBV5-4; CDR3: CAIGVDSPLHF; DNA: TGTGCCATCGGGGTCGACTCACCCCTCCACTTT
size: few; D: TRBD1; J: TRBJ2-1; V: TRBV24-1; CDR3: CATSGDRGSNEQFF; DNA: TGTGCCACCTCGGGGGACAGGGGGTCCAATGAGCAGTTCTTC
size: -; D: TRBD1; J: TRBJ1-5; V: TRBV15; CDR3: CATSRGTGGDQPQHF; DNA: TGTGCCACCAGCAGAGGTACAGGGGGCGACCAGCCCCAGCATTTT
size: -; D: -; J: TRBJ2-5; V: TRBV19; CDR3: CASSDSGAGAETQYF; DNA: TGTGCCAGTAGTGATAGTGGGGCAGGGGCCGAGACCCAGTACTTC
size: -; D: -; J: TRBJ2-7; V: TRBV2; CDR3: CASRDDGSYEQYF; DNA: TGTGCCAGCAGGGACGACGGCTCCTACGAGCAGTACTTC
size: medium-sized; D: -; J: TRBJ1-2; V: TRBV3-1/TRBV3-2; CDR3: CASSQPLAVENYGYTF; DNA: TGTGCCAGCAGCCAACCACTCGCAGTGGAGAACTATGGCTACACCTTC
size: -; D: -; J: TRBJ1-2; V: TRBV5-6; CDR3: CASSLSRVGGYTF; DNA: TGTGCCAGCAGCTTGTCCAGGGTCGGAGGCTACACCTTC
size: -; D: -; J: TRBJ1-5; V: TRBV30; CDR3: CAWSPHRVQPQHF; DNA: TGTGCCTGGAGTCCCCACAGGGTACAGCCCCAGCATTTT
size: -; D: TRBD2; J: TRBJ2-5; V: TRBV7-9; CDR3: CASSFASGSERETQYF; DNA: TGTGCCAGCAGCTTTGCTAGCGGGAGCGAGAGGGAGACCCAGTACTTC
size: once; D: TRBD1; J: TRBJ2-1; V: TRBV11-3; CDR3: CASSFRDSAYNEQFF; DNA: TGTGCCAGCAGCTTCCGGGACAGTGCCTACAATGAGCAGTTCTTC
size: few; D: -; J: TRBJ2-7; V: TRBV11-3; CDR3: CASSSRPFGEQYF; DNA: TGTGCCAGCAGCTCTAGGCCATTTGGGGAGCAGTACTTC
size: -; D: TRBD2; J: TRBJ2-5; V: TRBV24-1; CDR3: CATSENQAGVGETQYF; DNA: TGTGCCACCAGTGAGAACCAAGCGGGAGTTGGGGAGACCCAGTACTTC
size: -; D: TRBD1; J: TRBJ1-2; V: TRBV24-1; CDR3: CATRRTGANGYTF; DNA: TGTGCCACCAGAAGGACAGGGGCAAACGGCTACACCTTC
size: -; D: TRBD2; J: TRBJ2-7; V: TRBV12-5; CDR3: CASGLVLEAGEQYF; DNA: TGTGCTAGTGGTTTGGTACTGGAAGCGGGGGAGCAGTACTTC
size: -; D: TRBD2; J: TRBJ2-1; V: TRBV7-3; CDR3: CASSPTSGSSYNEQFF; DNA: TGTGCCAGCAGCCCCACTAGCGGGAGCTCCTACAATGAGCAGTTCTTC
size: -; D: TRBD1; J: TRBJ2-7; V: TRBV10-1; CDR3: CASTPGQGIHEQYF; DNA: TGCGCCAGCACCCCGGGACAGGGGATCCACGAGCAGTACTTC
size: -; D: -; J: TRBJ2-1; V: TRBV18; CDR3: CASSPPGGSYNEQFF; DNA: TGTGCCAGCTCACCACCTGGGGGCTCCTACAATGAGCAGTTCTTC
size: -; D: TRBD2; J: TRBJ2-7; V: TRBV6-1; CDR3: CASSEARTSGKNEQYF; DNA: TGTGCCAGCAGTGAAGCGCGGACTAGCGGGAAGAACGAGCAGTACTTC
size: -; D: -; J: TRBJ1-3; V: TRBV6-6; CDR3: CASTTGAGNTIYF; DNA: TGTGCCAGCACCACCGGGGCCGGAAACACCATATATTTT
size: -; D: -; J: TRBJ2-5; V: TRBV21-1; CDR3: CASSGADRSQETQYF; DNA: TGTGCCAGCAGCGGGGCGGACAGGTCTCAAGAGACCCAGTACTTC
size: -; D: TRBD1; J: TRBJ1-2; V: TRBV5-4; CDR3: CASSLAGGGLVGGGGGYTF; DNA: TGTGCCAGCAGCTTGGCTGGCGGGGGATTAGTAGGGGGCGGTGGAGGCTACACCTTC
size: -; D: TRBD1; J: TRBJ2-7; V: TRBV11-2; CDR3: CASSRTGPQWEQYF; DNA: TGTGCCAGCAGCCGGACAGGGCCTCAATGGGAGCAGTACTTC
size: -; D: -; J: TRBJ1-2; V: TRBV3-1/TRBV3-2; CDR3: CASSGGGWGDYGYTF; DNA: TGTGCCAGCAGCGGAGGAGGTTGGGGTGACTATGGCTACACCTTC
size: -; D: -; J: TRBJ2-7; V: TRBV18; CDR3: CASSPPGPTRSYEQYF; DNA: TGTGCCAGCTCACCTCCGGGACCCACTAGGAGCTACGAGCAGTACTTC
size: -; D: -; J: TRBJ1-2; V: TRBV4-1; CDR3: CASSQDGAGNQWGYTF; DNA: TGCGCCAGCAGCCAAGATGGGGCTGGGAATCAGTGGGGCTACACCTTC
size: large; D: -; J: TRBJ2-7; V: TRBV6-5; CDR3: CASSIMTAYEQYF; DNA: TGTGCCAGCAGTATCATGACAGCCTACGAGCAGTACTTC
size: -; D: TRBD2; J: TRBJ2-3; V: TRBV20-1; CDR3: CSASFLAGWTDTQYF; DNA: TGCAGTGCTAGTTTTCTAGCGGGATGGACAGATACGCAGTATTTT
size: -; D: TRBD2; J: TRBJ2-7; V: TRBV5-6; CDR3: CASSPGLATYEQYF; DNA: TGTGCCAGCAGCCCGGGACTAGCGACATACGAGCAGTACTTC
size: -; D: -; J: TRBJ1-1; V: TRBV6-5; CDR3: CASSLGGSNTEAFF; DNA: TGTGCCAGCAGTTTGGGAGGGTCGAACACTGAAGCTTTCTTT
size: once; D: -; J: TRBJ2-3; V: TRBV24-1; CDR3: CATSGSDVLTDTQYF; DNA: TGTGCCACCAGTGGTTCAGACGTACTCACAGATACGCAGTATTTT
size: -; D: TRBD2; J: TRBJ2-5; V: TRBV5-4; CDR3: CASSWGRVQETQYF; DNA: TGTGCCAGCAGCTGGGGGAGGGTCCAAGAGACCCAGTACTTC
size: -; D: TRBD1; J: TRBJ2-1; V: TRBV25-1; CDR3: CASSASSTGGYSYNEQFF; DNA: TGTGCCAGCAGTGCTTCCTCGACAGGGGGTTATTCCTACAATGAGCAGTTCTTC
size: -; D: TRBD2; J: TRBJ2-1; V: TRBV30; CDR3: CAWREAGGPYNEQFF; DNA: TGTGCCTGGAGGGAAGCGGGAGGTCCCTACAATGAGCAGTTCTTC
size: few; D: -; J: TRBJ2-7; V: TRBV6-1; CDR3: CASSEAGGGPWEQYF; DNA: TGTGCCAGCAGTGAAGCCGGGGGAGGTCCGTGGGAGCAGTACTTC
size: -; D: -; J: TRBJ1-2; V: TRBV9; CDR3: CASSVGLGGLNYGYTF; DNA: TGTGCCAGCAGCGTCGGATTAGGGGGGTTAAACTATGGCTACACCTTC
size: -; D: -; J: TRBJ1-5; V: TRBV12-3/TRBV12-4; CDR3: CASSSQGNQPQHF; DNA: TGTGCCAGCAGTTCCCAAGGGAATCAGCCCCAGCATTTT
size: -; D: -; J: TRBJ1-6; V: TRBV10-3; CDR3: CAMGDMANSPLHF; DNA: TGTGCCATGGGGGACATGGCGAATTCACCCCTCCACTTT
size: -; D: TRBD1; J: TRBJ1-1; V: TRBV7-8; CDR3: CASSPGTAYPWTEAFF; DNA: TGTGCCAGCAGCCCTGGGACAGCCTACCCTTGGACTGAAGCTTTCTTT
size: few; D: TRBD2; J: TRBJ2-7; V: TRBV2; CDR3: CATSAGGSYEQYF; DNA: TGTGCCACCTCAGCGGGAGGATCCTACGAGCAGTACTTC
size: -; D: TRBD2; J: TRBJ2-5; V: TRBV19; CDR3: CASSSTRVGGGETQYF; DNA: TGTGCCAGTAGTAGTACCAGGGTTGGCGGGGGGGAGACCCAGTACTTC
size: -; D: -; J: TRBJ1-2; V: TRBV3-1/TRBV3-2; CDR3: CASSQRGGGYTF; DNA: TGTGCCAGCAGCCAAAGGGGAGGAGGCTACACCTTC
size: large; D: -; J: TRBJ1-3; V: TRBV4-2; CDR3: CASSRSNRNGLSGNTIYF; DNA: TGTGCCAGCAGCCGCTCGAACAGGAATGGGCTATCTGGAAACACCATATATTTT
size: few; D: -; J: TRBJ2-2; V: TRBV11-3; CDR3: CARPLNTGELFF; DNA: TGTGCCAGACCCCTGAACACCGGGGAGCTGTTTTTT